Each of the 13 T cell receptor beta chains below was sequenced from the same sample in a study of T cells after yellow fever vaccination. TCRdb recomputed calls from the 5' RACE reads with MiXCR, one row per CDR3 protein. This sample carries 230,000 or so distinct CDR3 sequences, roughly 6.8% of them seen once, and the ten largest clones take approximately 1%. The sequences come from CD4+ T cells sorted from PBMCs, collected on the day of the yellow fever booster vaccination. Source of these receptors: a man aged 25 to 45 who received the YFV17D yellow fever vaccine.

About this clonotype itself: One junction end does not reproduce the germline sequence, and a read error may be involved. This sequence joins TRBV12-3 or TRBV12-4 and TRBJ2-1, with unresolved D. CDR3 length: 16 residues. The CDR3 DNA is TGTGTCAGCAGTCCGAAGACGGAAAGCTCCTACAATGAGCAGTTCTTC. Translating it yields CVSSPKTESSYNEQFF.

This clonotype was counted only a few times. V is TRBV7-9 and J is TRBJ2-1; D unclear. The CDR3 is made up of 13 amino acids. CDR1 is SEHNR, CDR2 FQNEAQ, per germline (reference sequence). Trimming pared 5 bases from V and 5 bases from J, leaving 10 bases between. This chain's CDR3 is CASSPPTNNEQFF. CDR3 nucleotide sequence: TGTGCCAGCAGCCCCCCAACTAACAATGAGCAGTTCTTC.

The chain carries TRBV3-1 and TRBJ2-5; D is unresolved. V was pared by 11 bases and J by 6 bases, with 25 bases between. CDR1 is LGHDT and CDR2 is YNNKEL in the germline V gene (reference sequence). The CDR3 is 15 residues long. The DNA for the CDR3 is TGTGCCTGCTCCAAGCAGGTCCCTTCCCCACAGACCCAGTACTTC. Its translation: CACSKQVPSPQTQYF.

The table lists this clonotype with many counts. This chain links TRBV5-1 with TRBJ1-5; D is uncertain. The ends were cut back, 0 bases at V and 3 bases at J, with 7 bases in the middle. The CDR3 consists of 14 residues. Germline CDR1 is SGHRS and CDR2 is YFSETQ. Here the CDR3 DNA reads TGCGCCAGCAGCTTGGCGGGGAACAATCAGCCCCAGCATTTT. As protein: CASSLAGNNQPQHF. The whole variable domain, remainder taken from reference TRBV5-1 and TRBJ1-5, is KAGVTQTPRYLIKTRGQQVTLSCSPISGHRSVSWYQQTPGQGLQFLFEYFSETQRNKGNFPGRFSGRQFSNSRSEMNVSTLELGDSALYLCASSLAGNNQPQHFGDGTRLSIL.

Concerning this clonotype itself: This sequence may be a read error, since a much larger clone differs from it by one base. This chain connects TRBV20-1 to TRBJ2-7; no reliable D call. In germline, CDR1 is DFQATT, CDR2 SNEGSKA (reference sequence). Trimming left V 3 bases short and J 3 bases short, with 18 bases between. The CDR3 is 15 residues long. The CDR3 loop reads CSASSIPDHLYEQYF. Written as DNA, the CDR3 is TGCAGTGCTAGTTCTATACCAGACCATCTCTACGAGCAGTACTTC.

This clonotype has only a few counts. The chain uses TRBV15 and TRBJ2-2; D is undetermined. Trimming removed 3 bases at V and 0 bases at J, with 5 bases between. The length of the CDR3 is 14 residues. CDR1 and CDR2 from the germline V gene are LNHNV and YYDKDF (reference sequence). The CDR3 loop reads CATSSKTNTGELFF. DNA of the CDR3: TGTGCCACCAGCAGTAAAACGAACACCGGGGAGCTGTTTTTT.

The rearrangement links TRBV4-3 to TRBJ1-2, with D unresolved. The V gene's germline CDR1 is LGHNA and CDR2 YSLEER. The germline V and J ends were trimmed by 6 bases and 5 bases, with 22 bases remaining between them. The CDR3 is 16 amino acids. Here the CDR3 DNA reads TGCGCCAGCAGTCCATCGGGAGCGGGCCCTGCTTATGGCTACACCTTC. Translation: CASSPSGAGPAYGYTF.

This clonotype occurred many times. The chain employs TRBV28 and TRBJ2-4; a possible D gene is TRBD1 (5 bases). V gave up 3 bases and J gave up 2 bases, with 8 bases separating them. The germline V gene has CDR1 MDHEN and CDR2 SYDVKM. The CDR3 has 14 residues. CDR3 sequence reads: CASSFQGTKNIQYF. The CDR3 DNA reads TGTGCCAGCAGTTTTCAGGGCACCAAAAACATTCAGTACTTC.

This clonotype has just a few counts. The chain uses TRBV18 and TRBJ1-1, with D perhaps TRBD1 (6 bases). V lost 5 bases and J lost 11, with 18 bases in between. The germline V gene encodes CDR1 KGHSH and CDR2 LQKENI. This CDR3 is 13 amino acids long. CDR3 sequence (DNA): TGTGCCAGCTCAGCGGACAGAAAATTCGCGGCTTTCTTT. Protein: CASSADRKFAAFF.

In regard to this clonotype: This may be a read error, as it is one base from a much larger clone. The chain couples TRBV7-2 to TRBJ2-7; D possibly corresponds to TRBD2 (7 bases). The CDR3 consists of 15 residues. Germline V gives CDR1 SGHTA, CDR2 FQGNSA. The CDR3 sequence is CPSSRGGAETYEQYF. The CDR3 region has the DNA TGTCCCAGCAGCCGAGGGGGGGCCGAAACCTACGAGCAGTACTTC.

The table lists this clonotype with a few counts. The DNA for the CDR3 is TGTGCCAGCAGTTCACTAGTGGTCGGGGAGACCCAGTACTTC. This codes for CASSSLVVGETQYF. This rearrangement joins TRBV12-3 or TRBV12-4 to TRBJ2-5, with D possibly being TRBD2 (5 bases). This CDR3 is 14 amino acids long. The ends were cut back, 4 bases at V and 5 bases at J, with 14 bases in the middle.

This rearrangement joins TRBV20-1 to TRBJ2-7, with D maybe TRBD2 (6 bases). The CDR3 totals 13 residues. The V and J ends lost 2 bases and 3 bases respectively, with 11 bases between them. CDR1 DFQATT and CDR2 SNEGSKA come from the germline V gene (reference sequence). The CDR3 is CSARRDSLYEQYF. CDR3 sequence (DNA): TGCAGTGCTAGAAGGGACTCCCTCTACGAGCAGTACTTC.

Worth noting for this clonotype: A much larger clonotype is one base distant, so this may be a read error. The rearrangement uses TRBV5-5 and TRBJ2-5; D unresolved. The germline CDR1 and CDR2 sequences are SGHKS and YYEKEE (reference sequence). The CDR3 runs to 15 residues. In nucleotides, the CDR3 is TGTGCCAGCAGCTTGATTTGGCAGCCCCAAGAGACCGAGTACTTC. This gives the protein CASSLIWQPQETEYF.